This T cell receptor (beta chain) was identified in a study of cytomegalovirus exposure and HLA in healthy donors. General study points: High specificity and sensitivity for cytomegalovirus status were reported for the classifier. Cytomegalovirus-associated status was assigned to roughly 160 TCR beta chains.

Clones were sequenced by immunoSEQ multiplex PCR, and TCRdb holds only the in-frame ones, with some missing. The sample carries about 220,000 clones, under 95% recorded once. Worth noting for this clone: The antigen is not known.

This CDR3 is 14 amino acids long. V lost 6 bases and J lost 7; bases outside the gene matches: 7. The germline gives CDR1 MDHEN, CDR2 SYDVKM. The receptor was isolated from a woman aged 18 to 35 in good health and CMV-seronegative. V gene TRBV28 combines with J gene TRBJ1-5, with 9 bases that match TRBD1. Material for sequencing was PBMCs. CDR3 in DNA: TGTGCCAGCAGCGAAACAGGGGGCGGACAGCCCCAGCATTTT. Its translation is CASSETGGGQPQHF.